This entry concerns a single T cell receptor beta chain. This clonotype was picked up many times. Its cognate antigen has yet to be identified. The sample holds no much larger clone one base away, and base qualities are not on file. This sample was included in a study of CD8+CD57+ T cells in acquired aplastic anemia (dated by TCRdb to between 2018 and 2020). In terms of the full investigation: On average, sorted CD4+ and CD8+ cells yielded around 3.1 ug of extracted DNA, with a range of roughly 0.18 to 27.4 ug. CD8+CD57+ expansion was defined as frequency above the mean frequency observed in healthy subjects.

What the work shows at the level of the full study, not this receptor alone: Although 25 to 30 CD8+ CDR3 sequences were shared by patients and controls, these sequences appeared highly expressed in patients and within the immunodominant clones of patients. No significant difference in CD8+ Simpson's diversity was found between patients and healthy controls (P=0.060).

Expansion of CD8+CD57+ cells had been shown by flow cytometry in the patients chosen for sequencing. Every patient had a diagnosis of severe acquired aplastic anemia based on International Study of Aplastic Anemia and Agranulocytosis and Camitta criteria. Patients had received no therapy at the time of blood sampling. TCR repertoires of sorted CD4+ and CD8+ blood T cells from severe aplastic anemia patients and healthy subjects were deep-sequenced in the study. Patients were enrolled in the USA under clinicaltrials.gov protocols 00001620, 01623167, 00001397, 00071045, 00081523 and 00961064. Ficoll-Paque density gradient centrifugation was used to isolate peripheral blood mononuclear cells. Before DNA was extracted, CD4+ and CD8+ T cells were sorted using either FACS or magnetic beads. Genomic DNA was used as template for profiling of TCR beta VDJ combinations and CDR3 sequences. An Illumina HiSeq 2000 was used for TCR repertoire sequencing. From the authors' description of their analysis: TRBV/TRBJ rearrangement plots, CDR3 size and DJ length profiles, and Simpson's diversity index were used to assess repertoires. The most abundant DNA sequence in the deep sequencing data was taken as the immunodominant clone. CDR3 amino acid sequences were checked for sharing across subjects and were also compared against the VDJdb database and published repertoires. TCRdb reprocessed the public reads (quality trimming at Q25 with fastp, clone calling with MiXCR) and kept in-frame beta chains. Under each unique CDR3 protein, matching rows form one entry showing the most common genes and DNA. TCRdb, not the authors, supplied the V and J calls. Counted in this sample were some 120,000 distinct CDR3 sequences; 30% to 45% of them appeared once. The top ten clones comprise roughly 2.7% of the sample.

The specimen sequenced was sorted CD4+, CD8+, or CD8+CD57+ T cells (not recorded which) from PBMCs. This receptor was taken from a human donor with aplastic anemia.

The DNA sequence is as follows: TGTGCCAGCAGCTCACAGGGAGTTTCCTACAATGAGCAGTTCTTC. It translates as CASSSQGVSYNEQFF. Here the chain combines TRBV7-2 and TRBJ2-1; TRBD1 could be the D gene, as 6 bases match. Based on the germline V gene, the CDR1 and CDR2 sequences are SGHTA and FQGNSA. Reading from cysteine to phenylalanine, the CDR3 counts 15 amino acids. The CDR3 DNA has 45 bases and is translated from base 1. V gives up 4 bases and J gives up 1 base, and the segment between their germline ends measures 11 bases.